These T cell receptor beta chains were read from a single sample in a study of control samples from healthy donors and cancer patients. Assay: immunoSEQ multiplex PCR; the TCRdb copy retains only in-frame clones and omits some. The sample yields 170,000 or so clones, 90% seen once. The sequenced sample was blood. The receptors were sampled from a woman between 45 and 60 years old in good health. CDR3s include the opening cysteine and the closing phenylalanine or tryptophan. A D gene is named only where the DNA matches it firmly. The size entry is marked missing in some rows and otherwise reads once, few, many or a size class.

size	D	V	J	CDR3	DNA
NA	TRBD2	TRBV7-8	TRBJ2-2	CASSLALGLAVNTGELFF	TGTGCCAGCAGCTTAGCCCTGGGACTAGCAGTGAACACCGGGGAGCTGTTTTTT
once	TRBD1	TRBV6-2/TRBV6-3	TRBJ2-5	CASSHFGTGRKETQYF	TGTGCCAGCAGTCACTTTGGGACAGGGCGTAAAGAGACCCAGTACTTC
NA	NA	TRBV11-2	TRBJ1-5	CASSLEPGNQPQHF	TGTGCCAGCAGCTTAGAACCCGGAAATCAGCCCCAGCATTTT
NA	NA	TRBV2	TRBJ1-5	CASHRFVSNQPQHF	TGTGCCAGCCACAGATTCGTTAGCAATCAGCCCCAGCATTTT
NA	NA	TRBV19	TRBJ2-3	CASGSADTQYF	TGTGCCAGTGGGTCCGCAGATACGCAGTATTTT
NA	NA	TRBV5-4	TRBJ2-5	CASSLQGYETQYF	TGTGCCAGCAGCTTGCAGGGCTACGAGACCCAGTACTTC
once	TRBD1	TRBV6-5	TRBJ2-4	CASSRDRATKNIQYF	TGTGCCAGCAGTAGGGACAGGGCGACCAAAAACATTCAGTACTTC
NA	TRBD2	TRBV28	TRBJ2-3	CASSLSGTSGATDTQYF	TGTGCCAGCAGTTTGTCCGGGACTAGCGGTGCCACAGATACGCAGTATTTT
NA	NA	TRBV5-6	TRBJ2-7	CASSPLGARSSYEQYF	TGTGCCAGCAGCCCCTTGGGGGCGAGGAGCTCCTACGAGCAGTACTTC
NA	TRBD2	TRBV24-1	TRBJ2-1	CATSAGGGYNEQFF	TGTGCCACCAGTGCTGGGGGGGGCTACAATGAGCAGTTCTTC
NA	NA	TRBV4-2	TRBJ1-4	CASSQDGTSNEKLFF	TGTGCCAGCAGCCAAGATGGGACTAGTAATGAAAAACTGTTTTTT
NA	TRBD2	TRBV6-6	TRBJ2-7	CASSYSRGTSGTEQYF	TGTGCCAGCAGTTACTCGAGGGGGACTAGCGGGACCGAGCAGTACTTC
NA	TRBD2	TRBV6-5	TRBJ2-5	CASSYGASGEGWSQYF	TGTGCCAGCAGTTACGGGGCTAGCGGGGAGGGTTGGTCCCAGTACTTC
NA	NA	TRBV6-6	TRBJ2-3	CASSYWESSTDTQYF	TGTGCCAGCAGTTACTGGGAGTCTAGCACAGATACGCAGTATTTT
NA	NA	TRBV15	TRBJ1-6	CATSRDGAGPNSPLHF	TGTGCCACCAGCAGAGACGGTGCAGGGCCCAATTCACCCCTCCACTTT
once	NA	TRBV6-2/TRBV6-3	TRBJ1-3	CASSYSRQVGSGNTIYF	TGTGCCAGCAGTTACTCCCGACAGGTGGGATCTGGAAACACCATATATTTT
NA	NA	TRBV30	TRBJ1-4	CAWSVQGQKLFF	TGTGCCTGGAGTGTACAAGGGCAGAAACTGTTTTTT
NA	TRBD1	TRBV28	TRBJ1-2	CASSFATDRVGHGYTF	TGTGCCAGCAGTTTTGCGACTGACAGGGTAGGCCATGGCTACACCTTC
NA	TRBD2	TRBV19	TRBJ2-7	CASSNRAGLGIYEQYF	TGTGCCAGTAGCAACCGGGCGGGACTAGGGATCTACGAGCAGTACTTC
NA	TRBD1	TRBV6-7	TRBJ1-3	CASSYNRGGNTIYF	TGTGCCAGCAGTTACAACAGGGGTGGAAACACCATATATTTT
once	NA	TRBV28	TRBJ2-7	CASTGTGTSEDEQYF	TGTGCCAGCACCGGGACAGGGACTAGCGAGGACGAGCAGTACTTC
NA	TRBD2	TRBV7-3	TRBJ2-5	CASSPTAAGGPETQYF	TGTGCCAGCAGCCCTACGGCGGCGGGAGGGCCGGAGACCCAGTACTTC
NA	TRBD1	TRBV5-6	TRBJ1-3	CASSLTQGAFGNTIYF	TGTGCCAGCAGCTTGACTCAGGGGGCCTTTGGAAACACCATATATTTT
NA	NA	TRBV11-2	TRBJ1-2	CASSLGQAIYGYTF	TGTGCCAGCAGCTTAGGCCAGGCCATCTATGGCTACACCTTC
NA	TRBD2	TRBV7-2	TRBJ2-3	CASSHPGGKDTQYF	TGTGCCAGCAGCCACCCGGGGGGGAAAGATACGCAGTATTTT
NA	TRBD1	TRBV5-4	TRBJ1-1	CASSLAGGRAEAFF	TGTGCCAGCAGCTTGGCAGGGGGTCGCGCTGAAGCTTTCTTT
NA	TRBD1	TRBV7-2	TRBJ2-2	CASRVPGTATTGELFF	TGTGCCAGCAGGGTTCCCGGGACAGCCACGACCGGGGAGCTGTTTTTT
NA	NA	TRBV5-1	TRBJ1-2	CASSFPQGDGYTF	TGCGCCAGCAGCTTTCCCCAGGGCGATGGCTACACCTTC
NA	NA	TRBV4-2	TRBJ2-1	CASSQEAPFGTLYNEQFF	TGTGCCAGCAGCCAAGAAGCTCCCTTTGGTACTTTATACAATGAGCAGTTCTTC
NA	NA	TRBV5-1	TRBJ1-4	CASSLVGGPNEKLFF	TGCGCCAGCAGCTTGGTGGGCGGACCTAATGAAAAACTGTTTTTT
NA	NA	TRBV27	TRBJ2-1	CASGRGAYNEQFF	TGTGCCAGCGGCCGGGGGGCTTACAATGAGCAGTTCTTC
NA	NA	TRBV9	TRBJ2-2	CASSGSSGELFF	TGTGCCAGCAGCGGGAGTTCCGGGGAGCTGTTTTTT
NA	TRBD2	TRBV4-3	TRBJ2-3	CASSQDVAGLSTDTQYF	TGCGCCAGCAGCCAAGATGTAGCGGGGCTATCCACAGATACGCAGTATTTT
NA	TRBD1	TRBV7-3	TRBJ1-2	CASSRTGDGGYTF	TGTGCCAGCAGCCGGACAGGGGACGGTGGCTACACCTTC
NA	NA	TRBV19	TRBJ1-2	CASSAQGQNYGYTF	TGTGCCAGTAGTGCCCAGGGGCAAAACTATGGCTACACCTTC
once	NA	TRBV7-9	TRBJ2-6	CASREASGANVLTF	TGTGCCAGCAGGGAAGCCTCTGGGGCCAACGTCCTGACTTTC
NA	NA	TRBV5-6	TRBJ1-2	CASSLSQDYGYTF	TGTGCCAGCAGCTTGTCGCAGGACTATGGCTACACCTTC
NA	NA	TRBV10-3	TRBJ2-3	CAISDGGHTDTQYF	TGTGCCATCAGTGACGGGGGACACACAGATACGCAGTATTTT
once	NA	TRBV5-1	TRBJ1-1	CASSSTTPGLPADTEAFF	TGCGCCAGCAGCTCTACCACCCCGGGACTCCCAGCTGACACTGAAGCTTTCTTT
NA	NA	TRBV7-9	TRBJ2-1	CASSSRNNNEQFF	TGTGCCAGCAGCTCCCGTAACAACAATGAGCAGTTCTTC
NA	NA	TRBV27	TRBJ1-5	CASRRTREGNQPQHF	TGTGCCAGCAGACGCACCCGAGAAGGCAATCAGCCCCAGCATTTT
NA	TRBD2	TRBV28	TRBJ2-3	CASSFPGRGFTDTQYF	TGTGCCAGCAGTTTCCCCGGGAGGGGGTTCACAGATACGCAGTATTTT
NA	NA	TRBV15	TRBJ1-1	CATSRDVKNTEAFF	TGTGCCACCAGCAGAGATGTAAAGAACACTGAAGCTTTCTTT
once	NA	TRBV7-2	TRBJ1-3	CASSDRTGNTIYF	TGTGCCAGCAGCGACAGGACGGGAAACACCATATATTTT
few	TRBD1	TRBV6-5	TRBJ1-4	CASSRTGMKELFF	TGTGCCAGCAGTAGGACAGGAATGAAGGAACTGTTTTTT
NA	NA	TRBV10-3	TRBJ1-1	CANSGQQNTEAFF	TGTGCCAACTCCGGACAACAGAACACTGAAGCTTTCTTT
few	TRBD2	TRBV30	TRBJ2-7	CAWSYLAGVKVYEQYF	TGTGCCTGGAGCTATCTAGCGGGAGTTAAGGTCTACGAGCAGTACTTC